These 8 T cell receptor beta chains share one sample of origin, sequenced in a study of blood T cell repertoires in COVID-19. Profiled with immunoSEQ multiplex PCR; TCRdb holds only in-frame clones, not every one. Found here are fewer than 350,000 clones, approximately 88% of them singletons; the top ten hold roughly 5.2%. The sample was PBMCs or T cells enriched from blood (not recorded which). The origin of the receptors is a man in his 60s who had recovered from COVID-19.

This clone was recorded only once. The V gene is TRBV6-5, the J gene TRBJ2-7, with 10 bases matching TRBD1. The CDR3 runs 15 residues. V lost 6 bases and J lost 4; bases outside the gene matches: 9. The germline V gene has CDR1 MNHEY and CDR2 SVGAGI. The CDR3 sequence is CASSYLGQGSYEQYF. CDR3 bases: TGTGCCAGCAGCTATTTGGGACAGGGGTCATACGAGCAGTACTTC.

The gene calls are TRBV2 and TRBJ1-2; TRBD1 matches 10 bases. Germline CDR1 and CDR2: SNHLY and FYNNEI. Trimming at V came to 6 bases and at J to 3 bases, leaving 7 bases not matched to a gene. The CDR3 consists of 15 residues. The CDR3 bases are TGTGCCAGCAGCGCCCGGGACAGGGGTTACTATGGCTACACCTTC. As protein: CASSARDRGYYGYTF.

This sequence joins TRBV7-9 and TRBJ2-4; D possibly corresponds to TRBD2 (5 bases). Germline lookup yields CDR1 SEHNR and CDR2 FQNEAQ (reference sequence). This CDR3 is built from 14 residues. Trimming cost V 2 bases and J 5 bases, with 10 bases left between them. CDR3 coding DNA: TGTGCCAGCAGCTTAACCGGACTCGAAAACATTCAGTACTTC. Its protein is CASSLTGLENIQYF.

The chain carries TRBV11-2 and TRBJ2-5, with D maybe TRBD2 (6 bases). The CDR3 totals 14 residues. Trimming pared 2 bases from V and 4 bases from J, leaving 11 bases between. The V gene's germline CDR1 is SGHAT and CDR2 FQNNGV. Here the CDR3 reads CASSLTGVSETQYF. Written as DNA, the CDR3 is TGTGCCAGCAGCTTAACGGGAGTATCAGAGACCCAGTACTTC.

CDR3 loop: CASSPFRDSYSYEQYF. The CDR3 nucleotides read TGTGCCAGCTCACCATTCCGGGACAGCTATTCCTACGAGCAGTACTTC. The chain employs TRBV18 and TRBJ2-7; 7 positions agree with TRBD1. Germline trimming cut 2 bases from V and 1 base from J; bases unmatched to any gene: 8. The CDR3 sequence is 16 residues long. Germline V CDR1 and CDR2: KGHSH, LQKENI.

The chain couples TRBV28 to TRBJ1-1, with 9 nucleotides matching TRBD1. The length of the CDR3 is 15 residues. Trimming cost V 6 bases and J 3 bases; bases outside gene matches: 8. CDR1 MDHEN and CDR2 SYDVKM come from the germline V gene. The DNA for the CDR3 is TGTGCCAGCAGGGGGAGGACAGGGGTGGACACTGAAGCTTTCTTT. This encodes CASRGRTGVDTEAFF.

This chain uses TRBV3-1 (or the pseudogene TRBV3-2) with TRBJ2-2; 10 bases align to TRBD2. V was pared by 0 bases and J by 7 bases, with 8 bases of the junction left unmatched. Per the germline V gene, CDR1 is LGHDT and CDR2 is YNNKEL (reference sequence). The CDR3 runs to 17 residues. The CDR3 protein is CASSQDWSGRAVGELFF. The CDR3 region has the DNA TGTGCCAGCAGCCAAGATTGGAGCGGGAGGGCCGTCGGGGAGCTGTTTTTT.

V gene TRBV27 combines with J gene TRBJ2-1, with D maybe TRBD2 (6 bases). Trimming stripped 6 bases from V and 0 bases from J, with 12 bases between. This CDR3 has 15 residues. Germline CDR1 reads MNHEY; CDR2 reads SMNVEV (reference sequence). The CDR3 DNA follows: TGTGCCAGCAGGGGGACTGTTCTCTCCTACAATGAGCAGTTCTTC. This encodes CASRGTVLSYNEQFF.